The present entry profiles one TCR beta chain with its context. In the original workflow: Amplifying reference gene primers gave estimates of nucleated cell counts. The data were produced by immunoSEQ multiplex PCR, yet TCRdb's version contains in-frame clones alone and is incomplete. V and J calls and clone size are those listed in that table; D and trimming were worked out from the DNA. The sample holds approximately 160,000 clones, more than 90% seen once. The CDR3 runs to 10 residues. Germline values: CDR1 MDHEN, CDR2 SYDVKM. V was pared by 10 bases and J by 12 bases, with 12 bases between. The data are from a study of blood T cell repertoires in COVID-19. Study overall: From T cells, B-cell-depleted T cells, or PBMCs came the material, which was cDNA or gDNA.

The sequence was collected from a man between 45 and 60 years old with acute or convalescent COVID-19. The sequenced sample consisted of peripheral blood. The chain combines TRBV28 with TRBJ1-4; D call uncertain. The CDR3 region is CATYARELFF. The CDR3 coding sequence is TGTGCCACTTACGCCCGCGAACTGTTTTTT.